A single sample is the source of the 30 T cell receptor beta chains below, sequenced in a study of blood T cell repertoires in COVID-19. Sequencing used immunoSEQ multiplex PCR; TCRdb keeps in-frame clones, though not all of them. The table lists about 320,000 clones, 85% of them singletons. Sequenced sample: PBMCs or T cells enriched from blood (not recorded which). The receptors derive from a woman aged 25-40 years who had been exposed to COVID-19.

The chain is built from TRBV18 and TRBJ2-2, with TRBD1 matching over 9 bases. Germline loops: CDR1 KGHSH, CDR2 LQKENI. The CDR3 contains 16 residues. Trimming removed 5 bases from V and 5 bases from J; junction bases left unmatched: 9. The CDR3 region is CASSATGTGTTGELFF. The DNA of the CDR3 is TGTGCCAGCTCAGCTACCGGGACAGGGACAACCGGGGAGCTGTTTTTT.

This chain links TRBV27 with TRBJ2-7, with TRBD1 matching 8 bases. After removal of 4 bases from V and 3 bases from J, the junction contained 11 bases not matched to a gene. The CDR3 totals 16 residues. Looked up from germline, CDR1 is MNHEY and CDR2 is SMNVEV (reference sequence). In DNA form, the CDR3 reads TGTGCCAGCAGTTCACAAGGGACAGGTTCCTTCTACGAGCAGTACTTC. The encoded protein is CASSSQGTGSFYEQYF.

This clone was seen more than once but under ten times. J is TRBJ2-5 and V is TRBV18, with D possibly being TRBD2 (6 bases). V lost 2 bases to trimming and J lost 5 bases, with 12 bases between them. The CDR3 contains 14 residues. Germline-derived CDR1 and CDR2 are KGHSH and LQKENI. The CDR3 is CASSPGGSYETQYF. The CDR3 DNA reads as TGTGCCAGCTCACCAGGAGGGTCCTACGAGACCCAGTACTTC.

CDR3 residues: CASSQEGRDSWHEQFF. CDR3 DNA: TGCGCCAGCAGCCAAGAAGGCCGGGACTCTTGGCATGAGCAGTTCTTC. The rearrangement links TRBV4-1 to TRBJ2-1, with D maybe TRBD2 (6 bases). The germline CDR1 and CDR2 sequences are MGHRA and YSYEKL. Trimming took 0 bases from V and 8 from J, leaving 17 bases between them. The CDR3 runs to 16 residues.

Here the CDR3 reads CASSLSRQGAWGYTF. In DNA form, the CDR3 reads TGTGCCAGCAGCTTATCAAGACAGGGGGCTTGGGGCTACACCTTC. V is TRBV7-3 and J is TRBJ1-2; 10 bases are shared with TRBD1. V dropped 2 bases and J dropped 8; count of bases not matched to a gene: 8. This CDR3 has 15 amino acids. Per the germline V gene, CDR1 is SGHTA and CDR2 is FQGTGA.

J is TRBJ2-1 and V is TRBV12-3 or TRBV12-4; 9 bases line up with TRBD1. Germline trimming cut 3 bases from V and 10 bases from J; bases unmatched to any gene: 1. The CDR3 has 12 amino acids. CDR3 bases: TGTGCCAGCAGTTTGGACAGGGGCGAGCAGTTCTTC. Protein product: CASSLDRGEQFF.

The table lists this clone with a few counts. The CDR3 sequence is CASSLSPTGENEKLFF. The CDR3 DNA sequence: TGTGCCAGCAGCTTAAGTCCCACAGGGGAAAATGAAAAACTGTTTTTT. This chain uses TRBV7-9 with TRBJ1-4, with 7 positions matching TRBD1. Germline V gives CDR1 SEHNR, CDR2 FQNEAQ (reference sequence). The CDR3 contains 16 residues. J gave up 5 bases and V 2 bases, and 8 bases lay outside the gene matches. Full variable domain (outside the CDR3, taken from reference TRBV7-9 and TRBJ1-4): DTGVSQNPRHKITKRGQNVTFRCDPISEHNRLYWYRQTLGQGPEFLTYFQNEAQLEKSRLLSDRFSAERPKGSFSTLEIQRTEQGDSAMYLCASSLSPTGENEKLFFGSGTQLSVL.

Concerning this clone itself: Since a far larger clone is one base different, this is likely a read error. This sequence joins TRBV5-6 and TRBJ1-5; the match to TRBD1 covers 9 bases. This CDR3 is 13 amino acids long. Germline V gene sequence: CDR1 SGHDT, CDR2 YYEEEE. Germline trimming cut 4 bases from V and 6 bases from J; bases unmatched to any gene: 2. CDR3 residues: CASSRTGVQPQHF. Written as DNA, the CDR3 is TGTGCCAGCAGCCGGACAGGGGTTCAGCCCCAGCATTTT.

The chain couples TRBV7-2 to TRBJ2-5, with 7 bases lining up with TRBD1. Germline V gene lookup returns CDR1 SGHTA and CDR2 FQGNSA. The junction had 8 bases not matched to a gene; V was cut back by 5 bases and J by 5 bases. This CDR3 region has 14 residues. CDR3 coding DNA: TGTGCCAGCAGCCCTTCGACAGGGATTGAGACCCAGTACTTC. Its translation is CASSPSTGIETQYF.

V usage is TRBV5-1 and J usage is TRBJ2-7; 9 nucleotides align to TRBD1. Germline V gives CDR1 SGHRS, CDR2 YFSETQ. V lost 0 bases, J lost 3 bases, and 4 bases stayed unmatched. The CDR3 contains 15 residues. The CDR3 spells CASSLVSGQGYEQYF. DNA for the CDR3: TGCGCCAGCAGCTTGGTTTCGGGACAGGGCTACGAGCAGTACTTC. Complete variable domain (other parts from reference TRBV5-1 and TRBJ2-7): KAGVTQTPRYLIKTRGQQVTLSCSPISGHRSVSWYQQTPGQGLQFLFEYFSETQRNKGNFPGRFSGRQFSNSRSEMNVSTLELGDSALYLCASSLVSGQGYEQYFGPGTRLTVT.

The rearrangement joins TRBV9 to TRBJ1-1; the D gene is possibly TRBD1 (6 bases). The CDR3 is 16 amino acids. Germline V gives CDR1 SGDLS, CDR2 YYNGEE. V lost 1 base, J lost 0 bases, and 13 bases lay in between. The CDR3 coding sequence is TGTGCCAGCAGCGTATCCGGGACACCACTGAACACTGAAGCTTTCTTT. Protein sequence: CASSVSGTPLNTEAFF. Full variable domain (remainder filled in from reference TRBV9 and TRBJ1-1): DSGVTQTPKHLITATGQRVTLRCSPRSGDLSVYWYQQSLDQGLQFLIQYYNGEERAKGNILERFSAQQFPDLHSELNLSSLELGDSALYFCASSVSGTPLNTEAFFGQGTRLTVV.

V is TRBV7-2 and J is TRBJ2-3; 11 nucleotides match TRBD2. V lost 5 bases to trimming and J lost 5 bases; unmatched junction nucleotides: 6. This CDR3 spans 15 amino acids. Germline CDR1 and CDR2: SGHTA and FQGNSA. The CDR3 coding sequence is TGTGCCAGCAGCCCGACTAGCGGGGCGGGAGATACGCAGTATTTT. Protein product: CASSPTSGAGDTQYF. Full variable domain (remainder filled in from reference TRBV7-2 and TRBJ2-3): GAGVSQSPSNKVTEKGKDVELRCDPISGHTALYWYRQSLGQGLEFLIYFQGNSAPDKSGLPSDRFSAERTGGSVSTLTIQRTQQEDSAVYLCASSPTSGAGDTQYFGPGTRLTVL.

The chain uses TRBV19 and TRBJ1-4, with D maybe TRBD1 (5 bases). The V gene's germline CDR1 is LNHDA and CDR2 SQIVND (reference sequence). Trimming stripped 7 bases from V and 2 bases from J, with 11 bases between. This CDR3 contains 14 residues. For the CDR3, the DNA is TGTGCCAGTAACGGTGGGGGGACTAATGAAAAACTGTTTTTT. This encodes CASNGGGTNEKLFF.

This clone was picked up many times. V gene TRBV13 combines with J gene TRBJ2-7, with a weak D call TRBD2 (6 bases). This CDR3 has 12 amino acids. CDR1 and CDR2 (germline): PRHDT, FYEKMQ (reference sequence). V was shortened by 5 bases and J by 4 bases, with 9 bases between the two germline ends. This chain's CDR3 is CASSISGYEQYF. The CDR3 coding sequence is TGTGCCAGCAGCATTAGCGGTTACGAGCAGTACTTC.

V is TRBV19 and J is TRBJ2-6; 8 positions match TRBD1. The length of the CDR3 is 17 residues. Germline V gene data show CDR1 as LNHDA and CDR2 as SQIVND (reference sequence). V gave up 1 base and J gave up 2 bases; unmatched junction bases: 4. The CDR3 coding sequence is TGTGCCAGTAGTATAGTAGGGACAGGAGCTGGGGCCAACGTCCTGACTTTC. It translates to CASSIVGTGAGANVLTF.

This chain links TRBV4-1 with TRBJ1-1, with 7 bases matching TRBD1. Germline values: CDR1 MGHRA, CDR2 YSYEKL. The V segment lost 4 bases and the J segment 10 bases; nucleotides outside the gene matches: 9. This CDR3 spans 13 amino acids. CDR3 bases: TGCGCCAGCAGCCTAGGGCAGGGGGGATTAGCTTTCTTT. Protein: CASSLGQGGLAFF.

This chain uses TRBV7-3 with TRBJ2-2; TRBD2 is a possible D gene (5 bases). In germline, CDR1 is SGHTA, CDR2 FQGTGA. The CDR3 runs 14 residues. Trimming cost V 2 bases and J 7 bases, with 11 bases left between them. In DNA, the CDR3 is TGTGCCAGCAGCTTATTGCCGGGGTACGGGGAGCTGTTTTTT. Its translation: CASSLLPGYGELFF.

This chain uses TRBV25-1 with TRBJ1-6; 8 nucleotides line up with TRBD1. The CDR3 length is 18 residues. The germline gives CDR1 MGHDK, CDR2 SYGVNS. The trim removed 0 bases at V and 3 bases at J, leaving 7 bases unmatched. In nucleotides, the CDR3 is TGTGCCAGCAGTGAATATAAGGCAGGGGGCAACTATAATTCACCCCTCCACTTT. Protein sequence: CASSEYKAGGNYNSPLHF. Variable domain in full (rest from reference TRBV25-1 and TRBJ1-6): EADIYQTPRYLVIGTGKKITLECSQTMGHDKMYWYQQDPGMELHLIHYSYGVNSTEKGDLSSESTVSRIRTEHFPLTLESARPSHTSQYLCASSEYKAGGNYNSPLHFGNGTRLTVT.

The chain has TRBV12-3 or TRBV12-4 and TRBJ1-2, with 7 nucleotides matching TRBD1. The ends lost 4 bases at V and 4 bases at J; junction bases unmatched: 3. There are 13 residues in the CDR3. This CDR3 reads CASSSGGGYGYTF. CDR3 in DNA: TGTGCCAGCAGTTCAGGGGGTGGCTATGGCTACACCTTC.

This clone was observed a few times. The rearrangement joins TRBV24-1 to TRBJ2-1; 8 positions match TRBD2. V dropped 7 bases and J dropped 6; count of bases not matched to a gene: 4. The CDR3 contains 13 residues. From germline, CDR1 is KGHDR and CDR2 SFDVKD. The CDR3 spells CATSSGSGNEQFF. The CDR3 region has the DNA TGTGCCACCAGCAGCGGGAGTGGCAATGAGCAGTTCTTC.

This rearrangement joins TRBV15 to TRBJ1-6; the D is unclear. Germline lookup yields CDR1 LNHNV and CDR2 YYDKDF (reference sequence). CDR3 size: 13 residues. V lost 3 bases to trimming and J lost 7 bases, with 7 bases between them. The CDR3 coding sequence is TGTGCCACCAGCAGTTTGAGGAATTCACCCCTCCACTTT. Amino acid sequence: CATSSLRNSPLHF.

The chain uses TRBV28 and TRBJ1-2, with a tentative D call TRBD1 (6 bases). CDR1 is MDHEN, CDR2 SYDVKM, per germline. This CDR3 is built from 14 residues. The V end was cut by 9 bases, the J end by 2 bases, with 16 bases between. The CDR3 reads CASTSGTRNYGYTF. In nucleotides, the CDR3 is TGTGCCAGTACTTCAGGGACAAGGAACTATGGCTACACCTTC.

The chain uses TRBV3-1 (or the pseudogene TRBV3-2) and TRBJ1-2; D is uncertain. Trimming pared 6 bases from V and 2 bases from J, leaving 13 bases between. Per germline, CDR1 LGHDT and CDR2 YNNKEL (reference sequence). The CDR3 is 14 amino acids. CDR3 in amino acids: CASSYPGKNYGYTF. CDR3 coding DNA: TGTGCCAGCAGTTACCCGGGGAAAAACTATGGCTACACCTTC.

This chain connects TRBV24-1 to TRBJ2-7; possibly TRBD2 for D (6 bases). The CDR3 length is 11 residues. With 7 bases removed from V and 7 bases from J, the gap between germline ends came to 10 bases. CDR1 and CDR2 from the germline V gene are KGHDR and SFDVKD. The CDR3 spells CATSAGQEQYF. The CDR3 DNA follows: TGTGCCACCAGCGCGGGGCAAGAGCAGTACTTC.

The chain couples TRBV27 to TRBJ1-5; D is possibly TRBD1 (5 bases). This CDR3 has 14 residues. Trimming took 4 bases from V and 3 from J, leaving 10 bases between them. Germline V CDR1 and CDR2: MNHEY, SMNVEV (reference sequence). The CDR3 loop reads CASSSQVSNQPQHF. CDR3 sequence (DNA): TGTGCCAGCAGTTCACAGGTCTCCAATCAGCCCCAGCATTTT.

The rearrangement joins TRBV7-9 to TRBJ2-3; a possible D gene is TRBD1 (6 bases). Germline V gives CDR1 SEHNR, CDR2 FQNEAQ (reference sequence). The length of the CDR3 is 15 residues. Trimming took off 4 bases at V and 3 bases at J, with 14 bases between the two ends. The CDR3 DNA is TGTGCCAGCAGCTGGGGCCAGGGGTTAACAGATACGCAGTATTTT. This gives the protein CASSWGQGLTDTQYF.

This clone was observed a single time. The CDR3 DNA is TGTGCCAGCAGTCCTCGACCGGGACAGTACACCTTC. This codes for CASSPRPGQYTF. This chain joins TRBV28 and TRBJ1-2, with 7 bases aligning to TRBD1. V lost 5 bases to trimming and J lost 11 bases; unmatched junction nucleotides: 8. The CDR3 is 12 amino acids. Germline loops: CDR1 MDHEN, CDR2 SYDVKM.

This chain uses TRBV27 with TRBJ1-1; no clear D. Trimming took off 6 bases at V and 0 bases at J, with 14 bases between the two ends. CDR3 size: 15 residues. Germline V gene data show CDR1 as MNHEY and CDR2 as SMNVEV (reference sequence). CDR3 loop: CASSPLGAMNTEAFF. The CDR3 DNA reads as TGTGCCAGCAGCCCTCTGGGCGCAATGAACACTGAAGCTTTCTTT.

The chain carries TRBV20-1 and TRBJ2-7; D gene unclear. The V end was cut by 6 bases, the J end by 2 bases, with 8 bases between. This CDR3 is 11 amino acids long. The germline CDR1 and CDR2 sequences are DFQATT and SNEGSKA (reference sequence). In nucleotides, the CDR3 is TGCAGTGCAACTATTACCTACGAGCAGTACTTC. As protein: CSATITYEQYF.

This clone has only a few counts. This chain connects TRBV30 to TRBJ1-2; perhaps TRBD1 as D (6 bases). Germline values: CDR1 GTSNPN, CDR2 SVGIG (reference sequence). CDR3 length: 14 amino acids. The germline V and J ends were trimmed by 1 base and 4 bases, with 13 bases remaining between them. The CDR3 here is CAWSEMSRGYGYTF. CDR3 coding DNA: TGTGCCTGGAGTGAGATGAGCAGGGGCTATGGCTACACCTTC.